The TCR beta chain described here comes from a study of shared clonotypes between healthy human individuals. In germline, CDR1 is MDHEN, CDR2 SYDVKM. Trimming removed 6 bases from V and 6 bases from J, with 11 bases in between. CDR3 size: 12 residues. Repertoires were generated with immunoSEQ multiplex PCR, while TCRdb's copy carries only in-frame clones and drops some. The table lists approximately 1,500,000 clones, roughly 98% of them singletons. The TCR originated in a man aged 25-45 years in good health. Sequencing used naive CD4+ T cells sorted from blood. Subset of the sample: CD45RA+ positively selected. This chain links TRBV28 with TRBJ2-5, with unresolved D. CDR3 residues: CASRFEEKTQYF. The DNA for the CDR3 is TGTGCCAGCAGATTCGAGGAAAAGACCCAGTACTTC.